The rows below give T cell receptor beta chains drawn from one sample of a study of blood T cell repertoires in COVID-19. Measured with immunoSEQ multiplex PCR; TCRdb has only the in-frame clones, and not every one. The repertoire has 220,000 or so clones, approximately 84% of them found once; the top ten carry around 2%. The sample taken for sequencing was peripheral blood. Every receptor here comes from a woman older than 75 with acute or convalescent COVID-19. The CDR3 runs from the conserved cysteine through the conserved F or W. A D gene is named only where the DNA matches it firmly. A clone size is listed for some rows: how often the clone was seen (once, few, many), or a class if it is expanded.

v_gene	abundance	d_gene	j_gene	CDR3nt	CDR3aa
TRBV11-2	-	TRBD2	TRBJ2-1	TGTGCCAGCAGGCACCGACTAGCTATGTGGAAGAATGAGCAGTTCTTC	CASRHRLAMWKNEQFF
TRBV5-4	once	TRBD1	TRBJ1-2	TGTGCCAGCGCACCGGACAGGGCGTATGGCTACACCTTC	CASAPDRAYGYTF
TRBV12-5	-	-	TRBJ2-1	TGTGCTAGTGGTACCCTGGGGGCAGAGCAGTTCTTC	CASGTLGAEQFF
TRBV7-3	-	-	TRBJ2-3	TGTGCCAGCAGCTCGGGGGTGAGCACAGATACGCAGTATTTT	CASSSGVSTDTQYF
TRBV4-2	-	-	TRBJ2-7	TGTGCCAGCAGCCAAGTAGGAGGGGGCTCCTCCTACGAGCAGTACTTC	CASSQVGGGSSYEQYF
TRBV5-1	-	TRBD1	TRBJ2-5	TGCGCCAGCAGCAGAGACAGGGGAGAAGAGACCCAGTACTTC	CASSRDRGEETQYF
TRBV28	-	TRBD2	TRBJ2-2	TGTGCCAGCAGTGGGGGACTAGCAGCGGGGGAGCTGTTTTTT	CASSGGLAAGELFF
TRBV5-5	-	-	TRBJ2-7	TGTGCCAGCAGCTTGGTCCCAGGGGGGCACGAGCAGTACTTC	CASSLVPGGHEQYF
TRBV25-1	-	TRBD1	TRBJ2-7	TGTGCCAGCAGTGAATCACAGGGGGCAAGGGGCTACGAGCAGTACTTC	CASSESQGARGYEQYF
TRBV5-1	-	TRBD1	TRBJ1-6	TGCGCCAGCAGCCTCGGGGACAGGCTTGTTTATAATTCACCCCTCCACTTT	CASSLGDRLVYNSPLHF
TRBV27	few	TRBD1	TRBJ2-7	TGTGCCAGCAGTTCACGAGGACAGGGGGCGCGGTACGAGCAGTACTTC	CASSSRGQGARYEQYF
TRBV10-2	-	-	TRBJ2-3	TGCGCCAGCAGTTTTCGTGATACGCAGTATTTT	CASSFRDTQYF
TRBV7-9	once	-	TRBJ1-5	TGTGCCAGCAGCCCAGGGGTAGATCAGCCCCAGCATTTT	CASSPGVDQPQHF
TRBV20-1	-	-	TRBJ1-1	TGCAGTGCTAGTTCCAGTCAATCCGAAGCTTTCTTT	CSASSSQSEAFF
TRBV6-6	-	-	TRBJ2-7	TGTGCCAGCAGTTTCGGGGGTTCCTACGAGCAGTACTTC	CASSFGGSYEQYF
TRBV6-2/TRBV6-3	-	-	TRBJ1-5	TGTGCCAGCAGTTATTCGCGACAGTATCAGCCCCAGCATTTT	CASSYSRQYQPQHF
TRBV18	once	-	TRBJ1-4	TGTGCCAGCTCCTACGTACAGAATGAAAAACTGTTTTTT	CASSYVQNEKLFF
TRBV19	few	TRBD1	TRBJ1-2	TGTGCCAGTAAGTTCGCACAGGGGCCTGGCTACACCTTC	CASKFAQGPGYTF
TRBV7-9	-	TRBD1	TRBJ2-5	TGTGCCAGCAGCGCCGACAGGGCCCGGGAGACCCAGTACTTC	CASSADRARETQYF
TRBV6-4	-	TRBD2	TRBJ2-1	TGTGCCAGCAGTGAGTCTACTAGCGGGGGCGGAGGTCCCAATGAGCAGTTCTTC	CASSESTSGGGGPNEQFF
TRBV4-2	-	-	TRBJ1-4	TGTGCCAGCAGCTCTACTAGCTATTCAGCTAATGAAAAACTGTTTTTT	CASSSTSYSANEKLFF
TRBV6-5	-	-	TRBJ1-5	TGTGCCAGCAGTTACAGGCCAGGGTATCAGCCCCAGCATTTT	CASSYRPGYQPQHF
TRBV7-9	-	-	TRBJ2-5	TGTGCCAGCAGCACCGGACTGGGCCTTCGGGGAGAGACCCAGTACTTC	CASSTGLGLRGETQYF
TRBV10-3	-	-	TRBJ2-7	TGTGCCATCAGTGAGGGGCGGGACCGTGGCTACGAGCAGTACTTC	CAISEGRDRGYEQYF
TRBV9	-	-	TRBJ1-4	TGTGCCAGCAGCGCCCAAGTCGACTCAACTAATGAAAAACTGTTTTTT	CASSAQVDSTNEKLFF
TRBV28	once	TRBD2	TRBJ2-3	TGTGCCAGCGGGAGGGCTCATTTTAATACGCAGTATTTT	CASGRAHFNTQYF
TRBV20-1	-	TRBD2	TRBJ2-7	TGCAGTGCTAGTCTGCGGGAGGGCCTTTACGAGCAGTACTTC	CSASLREGLYEQYF
TRBV7-9	-	TRBD1	TRBJ2-2	TGTGCCAGCAGTACCGGGACAGTCGATCCGACCGGGGAGCTGTTTTTT	CASSTGTVDPTGELFF
TRBV21-1	-	-	TRBJ2-3	TGTGCCAGCAGCAAAGCACGGTCTAGCGGGACTAGCACAGATACGCAGTATTTT	CASSKARSSGTSTDTQYF
TRBV7-2	-	-	TRBJ1-5	TGTGCCAGCAGCCAGGGGTCAGCACCTCAGCCCCAGCATTTT	CASSQGSAPQPQHF
TRBV7-2	-	TRBD1	TRBJ1-2	TGTGCCAGCAGCTTATCCGGGACAGAGATAAACTATGGCTACACCTTC	CASSLSGTEINYGYTF
TRBV15	-	TRBD1	TRBJ1-4	TGTGCCACCAGCAGAGATACGCGCAGGGGGAATGAAAAACTGTTTTTT	CATSRDTRRGNEKLFF
TRBV7-2	-	TRBD2	TRBJ2-5	TGTGCCAGCAGCTTATCCCCTAGCGGGGGACAAGAGACCCAGTACTTC	CASSLSPSGGQETQYF
TRBV2	-	TRBD2	TRBJ2-5	TGTGCCAGCAGGGGACTAGCGGGGAAACAAGAGACCCAGTACTTC	CASRGLAGKQETQYF
TRBV11-2	few	TRBD1	TRBJ1-5	TGTGCCAGCAGCTTGGGACAGGGTAAAGTGTATCCCCAGCATTTT	CASSLGQGKVYPQHF
TRBV11-2	-	TRBD2	TRBJ2-7	TGTGCCAGCAGCTTAGGGGGCGGGGGGGAGGGCTACGAGCAGTACTTC	CASSLGGGGEGYEQYF
TRBV19	few	-	TRBJ1-1	TGTGCCAGTAGTTGGGCCAGGGGTGAAGCTGAAGCTTTCTTT	CASSWARGEAEAFF
TRBV29-1	-	TRBD2	TRBJ2-5	TGCAGCGTTGAACGTTCGGGGGGGAGGGAGACCCAGTACTTC	CSVERSGGRETQYF
TRBV6-5	few	TRBD1	TRBJ2-7	TGTGCCAGCGGCAAAGCAAACGAAGGGACAGGCGAGTACTTC	CASGKANEGTGEYF
TRBV28	-	-	TRBJ1-1	TGTGCCAGCAGCCTACAGCCGAACACTGAAGCTTTCTTT	CASSLQPNTEAFF
TRBV10-2	once	TRBD1	TRBJ1-5	TGCGCCAGCAGTAAGGGACAGGGGTGGACTCAGCCCCAGCATTTT	CASSKGQGWTQPQHF
TRBV5-1	-	TRBD1	TRBJ2-5	TGCGCCAGCAGCTTAAGACAGGGTGGGGAGACCCAGTACTTC	CASSLRQGGETQYF
TRBV7-3	-	-	TRBJ1-2	TGTGCCAGCAGCCCGGACAGAAACTATGGCTACACCTTC	CASSPDRNYGYTF
TRBV18	-	-	TRBJ1-3	TGTGCCAGCTCCTCCCAGGGAAGAAACACCATATATTTT	CASSSQGRNTIYF
TRBV3-1/TRBV3-2	-	-	TRBJ2-7	TGTGCCAGCAGCCATCCCCGAGGGGGATCCGCCGAGCAGTACTTC	CASSHPRGGSAEQYF
TRBV24-1	-	TRBD2	TRBJ2-5	TGTGCCACCAGTGACCCGACTAGCGGGATTCAAGAGACCCAGTACTTC	CATSDPTSGIQETQYF
TRBV28	few	-	TRBJ1-2	TGTGCCAGCAGTTTTTCTGGACAGAACCCCTATGGCTACACCTTC	CASSFSGQNPYGYTF
TRBV19	-	-	TRBJ2-5	TGTGCCAGTAGGGACAGTGGCAAAGAGACCCAGTACTTC	CASRDSGKETQYF
TRBV19	-	-	TRBJ2-5	TGTGCCAGTAGTCGTCCAGGGATGGAGACCCAGTACTTC	CASSRPGMETQYF
TRBV5-1	once	-	TRBJ1-4	TGCGCCAGCAGCTTGAACCAGGGCCGGGAAAAACTGTTTTTT	CASSLNQGREKLFF
TRBV14	-	-	TRBJ1-2	TGTGCCAGCAGCCAAGTAGCCAACTATGGCTACACCTTC	CASSQVANYGYTF
TRBV5-1	-	TRBD1	TRBJ2-3	TGCGCCAGCAGCTCCTCGACAGGGACAGATACGCAGTATTTT	CASSSSTGTDTQYF
TRBV5-3	few	TRBD1	TRBJ1-3	TGTGCCAGAAGCTTGAGGGACAGGGACTGGCGAAACACCATATATTTT	CARSLRDRDWRNTIYF